This TCR beta chain derives from a study of blood T cell repertoires in COVID-19. Profiled with immunoSEQ multiplex PCR; TCRdb holds only in-frame clones, not every one. The top ten hold 6% to 8% of the sample, which has 250,000 to 350,000 clones, about 90% seen once. There are 18 residues in the CDR3. Germline loops: CDR1 SGHRS, CDR2 YFSETQ. The V gene end was trimmed by 1 base and the J gene end by 1 base; junction bases not matched to a gene: 9. The chain carries TRBV5-1 and TRBJ2-7; 12 bases align to TRBD1. The sequencing input was peripheral blood. This sequence originates from a woman aged 45-59 years with COVID-19, enrolled during active disease. CDR3 amino acids: CASSLLGQGAQRSYEQYF. CDR3 bases: TGCGCCAGCAGCTTGTTGGGACAGGGGGCTCAAAGGTCCTACGAGCAGTACTTC.